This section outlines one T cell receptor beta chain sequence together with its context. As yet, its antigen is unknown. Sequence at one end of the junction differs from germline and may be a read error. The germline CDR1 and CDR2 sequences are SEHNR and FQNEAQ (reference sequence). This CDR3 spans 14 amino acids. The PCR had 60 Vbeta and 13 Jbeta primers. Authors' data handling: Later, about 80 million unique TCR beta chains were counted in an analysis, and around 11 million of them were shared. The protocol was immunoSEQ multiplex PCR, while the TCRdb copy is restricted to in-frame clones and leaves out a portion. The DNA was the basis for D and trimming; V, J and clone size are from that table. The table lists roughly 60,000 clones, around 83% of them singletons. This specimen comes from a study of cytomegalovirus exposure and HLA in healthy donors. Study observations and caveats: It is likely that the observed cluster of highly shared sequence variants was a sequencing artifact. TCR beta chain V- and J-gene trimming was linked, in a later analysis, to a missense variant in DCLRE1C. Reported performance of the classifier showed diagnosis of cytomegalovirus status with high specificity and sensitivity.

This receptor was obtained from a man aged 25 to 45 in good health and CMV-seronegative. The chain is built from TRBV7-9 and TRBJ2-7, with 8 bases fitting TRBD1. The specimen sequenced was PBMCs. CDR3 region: CSSSFTGGFNEQYF. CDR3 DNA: TGTTCCAGCAGCTTCACAGGGGGGTTCAACGAGCAGTACTTC.